This passage covers 5 T cell receptor beta chains from one sample sequenced in a study of T cells after yellow fever vaccination. TCRdb re-called the 5' RACE reads with MiXCR, one entry per CDR3 protein. Among around 320,000 distinct CDR3 sequences listed, around 8.6% were seen once. Source: CD4+ T cells sorted from PBMCs, taken 5 days after the yellow fever booster vaccination. These receptors were collected from a man between 18 and 29 years old who received the YFV17D yellow fever vaccine.

The chain joins TRBV19 to TRBJ1-1; D not resolved. This CDR3 spans 14 amino acids. V shed 4 bases and J shed 5 bases, with 14 bases lying between them. Per germline, CDR1 LNHDA and CDR2 SQIVND (reference sequence). The CDR3 region has the DNA TGTGCCAGTAGTAACACCGGCGGTCGGACTGAAGCTTTCTTT. Protein product: CASSNTGGRTEAFF.

The V and J genes are TRBV6-2 or TRBV6-3 and TRBJ2-1; 12 bases fit TRBD2. Germline trimming cut 5 bases from V and 7 bases from J; bases unmatched to any gene: 6. CDR1 and CDR2 (germline): MNHEY, SVGEGT. The CDR3 is 15 residues long. The CDR3 loop is CASSTPTSGGNEQFF. The CDR3 bases are TGTGCCAGCAGTACGCCGACTAGCGGGGGAAATGAGCAGTTCTTC.

This chain links TRBV7-2 with TRBJ1-2; D is perhaps TRBD1 (5 bases). V lost 4 bases and J lost 6, with 15 bases in between. Germline-derived CDR1 and CDR2 are SGHTA and FQGNSA. The CDR3 spans 14 residues. The CDR3 sequence is CASSSGVGVNGYTF. In nucleotides, the CDR3 is TGTGCCAGCAGCTCCGGGGTAGGGGTGAATGGCTACACCTTC.

The chain carries TRBV20-1 and TRBJ1-1; D unresolved. Per germline, CDR1 DFQATT and CDR2 SNEGSKA (reference sequence). The germline V and J ends were trimmed by 3 bases and 1 base, with 9 bases remaining between them. The CDR3 extends over 13 amino acids. Here the CDR3 reads CSARRRENTEAFF. CDR3 bases: TGCAGTGCTAGGCGGCGGGAGAACACTGAAGCTTTCTTT.

This chain links TRBV30 with TRBJ1-4; TRBD1 agrees at 7 bases. With 4 bases clipped from V and 8 bases from J, the junction kept 13 bases outside the gene matches. The germline V gene encodes CDR1 GTSNPN and CDR2 SVGIG (reference sequence). The CDR3 runs to 15 residues. The CDR3 sequence is CAWNRGGSFEEKLFF. CDR3 coding DNA: TGTGCCTGGAACAGGGGAGGCAGTTTCGAAGAAAAACTGTTTTTT.